This T cell receptor beta chain appears in the sequencing data of a study of PD-L1 blockade in urothelial cancer. On the study more broadly: Blood analysis was done at 3 weeks (second dose) and 6 weeks after treatment began. There were a median of about 140,000 T cells in blood samples.

Templates that were synthetic TCR analogs were spiked into each PCR. Sequencing was performed with immunoSEQ multiplex PCR; in TCRdb, only in-frame clones are kept and a portion is missing. The profile shows about 100,000 clones, about 89% of them singletons. Germline V gives CDR1 SEHNR, CDR2 FQNEAQ (reference sequence). V shed 7 bases, J shed 4 bases, and the junction held 16 bases outside the gene matches. There are 17 residues in the CDR3. The V gene is TRBV7-9, the J gene TRBJ2-1; 7 nucleotides match TRBD2. The sample in question was PBMCs, obtained around atezolizumab (anti-PD-L1) treatment. This sequence originates from a woman of 80 years or more with urothelial cancer. The CDR3 DNA reads as TGTGCCAGCACCCTCTGGGGCGGGAGTGGGGGTTACAATGAGCAGTTCTTC. Translating gives CASTLWGGSGGYNEQFF.